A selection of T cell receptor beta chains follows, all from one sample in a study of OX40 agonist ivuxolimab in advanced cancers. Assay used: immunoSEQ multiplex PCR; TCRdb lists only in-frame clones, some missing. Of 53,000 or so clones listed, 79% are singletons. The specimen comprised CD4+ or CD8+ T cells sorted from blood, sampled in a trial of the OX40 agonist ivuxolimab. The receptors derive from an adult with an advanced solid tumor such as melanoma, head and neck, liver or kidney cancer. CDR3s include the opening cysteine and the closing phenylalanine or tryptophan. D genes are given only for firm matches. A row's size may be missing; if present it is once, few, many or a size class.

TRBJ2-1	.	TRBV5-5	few	CASSPEGRHNEQFF	TGTGCCAGCAGCCCGGAGGGCCGCCACAATGAGCAGTTCTTC
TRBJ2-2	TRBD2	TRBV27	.	CASREGGRRTGELFF	TGTGCCAGCCGGGAGGGCGGGAGGAGGACCGGGGAGCTGTTTTTT
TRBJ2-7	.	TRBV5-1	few	CASSSWTNQYEQYF	TGCGCCAGCAGCTCATGGACCAATCAATACGAGCAGTACTTC
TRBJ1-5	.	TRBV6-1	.	CASTAGSGQPQHF	TGTGCCAGCACCGCAGGGTCTGGACAGCCCCAGCATTTT
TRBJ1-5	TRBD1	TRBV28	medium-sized	CASREGQGVEQPQHF	TGTGCCAGCAGGGAAGGACAGGGGGTGGAACAGCCCCAGCATTTT
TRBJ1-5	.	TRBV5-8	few	CASSLMGPTLRSQPQHF	TGTGCCAGCAGCTTGATGGGACCGACCCTTAGGAGTCAGCCCCAGCATTTT
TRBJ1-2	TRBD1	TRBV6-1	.	CASRPPRQGTYGYTF	TGTGCCAGCAGACCACCCAGACAGGGGACCTATGGCTACACCTTC
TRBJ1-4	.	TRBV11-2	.	CASSLGRENEKLFF	TGTGCCAGCAGCTTAGGCCGGGAGAATGAAAAACTGTTTTTT
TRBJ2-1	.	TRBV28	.	CASSLAGSHNEQFF	TGTGCCAGCAGTTTAGCGGGTTCCCACAATGAGCAGTTCTTC
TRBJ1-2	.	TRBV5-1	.	CASSLGLDLYGYTF	TGCGCCAGCAGCTTGGGACTGGACCTCTATGGCTACACCTTC
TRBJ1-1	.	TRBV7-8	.	CASSFNEGSAFF	TGTGCCAGCAGCTTTAATGAGGGGTCGGCTTTCTTT
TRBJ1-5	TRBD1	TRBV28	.	CASTLRDRGQPQHF	TGTGCCAGCACCCTTAGGGACAGGGGTCAGCCCCAGCATTTT
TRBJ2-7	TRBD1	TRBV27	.	CASSLDRVTYEQYF	TGTGCCAGCAGTTTGGACAGGGTTACCTACGAGCAGTACTTC
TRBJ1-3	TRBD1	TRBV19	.	CASRPTGGNGNTIYF	TGTGCCAGTAGGCCGACAGGGGGCAATGGAAACACCATATATTTT
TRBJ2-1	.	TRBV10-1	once	CASSGPDQQGQAQFF	TGCGCCAGCAGTGGCCCCGACCAACAGGGCCAGGCGCAGTTCTTC
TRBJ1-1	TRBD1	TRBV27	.	CASSLRGGTVNTEAFF	TGTGCCTCCTCTTTAAGGGGGGGGACAGTGAACACTGAAGCTTTCTTT
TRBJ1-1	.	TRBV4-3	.	CASSLRMNTEAFF	TGCGCCAGCAGCCTACGGATGAACACTGAAGCTTTCTTT
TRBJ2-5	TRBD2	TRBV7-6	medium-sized	CASPGRGEETQYF	TGTGCCAGCCCGGGACGGGGGGAAGAGACCCAGTACTTC
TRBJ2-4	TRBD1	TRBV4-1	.	CASSHLTGGDIQYF	TGCGCCAGCAGCCATCTGACAGGGGGGGACATTCAGTACTTC
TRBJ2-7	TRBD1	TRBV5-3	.	CARSGTGLIYEQYF	TGTGCCAGAAGCGGGACAGGGCTAATCTACGAGCAGTACTTC
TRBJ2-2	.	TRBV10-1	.	CASSPTVKGKNTGELFF	TGCGCCAGCAGTCCTACTGTCAAAGGGAAGAACACCGGGGAGCTGTTTTTT
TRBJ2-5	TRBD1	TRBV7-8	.	CATVNLRGPGQHQETQYF	TGTGCCACAGTCAATTTACGGGGTCCGGGACAGCATCAAGAGACCCAGTACTTC
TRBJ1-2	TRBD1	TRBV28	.	CASSPPGQGNYGYTF	TGTGCCAGCAGTCCACCGGGACAGGGAAACTATGGCTACACCTTC
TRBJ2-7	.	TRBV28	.	CASSFIKQYF	TGTGCCAGCAGTTTTATCAAGCAGTACTTC
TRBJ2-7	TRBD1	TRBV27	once	CASSPDRASYEQYF	TGTGCCAGCAGCCCAGACAGGGCGTCCTACGAGCAGTACTTC
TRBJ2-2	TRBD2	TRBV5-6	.	CASSFGLAMNTGELFF	TGTGCCAGCAGCTTTGGACTAGCAATGAACACCGGGGAGCTGTTTTTT
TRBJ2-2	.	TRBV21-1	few	CASSKALRDRTFANTGELFF	TGTGCCAGCAGCAAAGCGCTCCGGGACAGGACGTTCGCGAACACCGGGGAGCTGTTTTTT
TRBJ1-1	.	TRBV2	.	CASSDWESAFF	TGTGCCAGCAGTGACTGGGAGAGCGCTTTCTTT
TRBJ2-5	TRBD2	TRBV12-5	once	CASGSPGLAGVGTQYF	TGTGCTAGTGGTTCCCCGGGACTAGCGGGGGTAGGGACCCAGTACTTC
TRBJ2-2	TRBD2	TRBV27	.	CASRTSDDTGELFF	TGTGCCAGCAGGACTAGCGATGACACCGGGGAGCTGTTTTTT
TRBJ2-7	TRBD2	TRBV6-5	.	CASSYGRWVNEQYF	TGTGCCAGCAGCTACGGGAGGTGGGTCAACGAGCAGTACTTC